A selection of T cell receptor beta chains follows, all from one sample in a study of cytomegalovirus exposure and HLA in healthy donors. Sequencing was performed with immunoSEQ multiplex PCR; in TCRdb, only in-frame clones are kept and a portion is missing. The profile shows around 86,000 clones, 75% to 80% of them singletons. The material sequenced was PBMCs. The receptors derive from a female donor in good health and CMV-seronegative. Each CDR3 is given with its conserved first and last residue. D genes are given only for firm matches. Clone size is stated in some rows and not others, as once, few, many or a class when expanded.

v_call,d_call,j_call,clone_size,cdr3_aa,cdr3_nt
TRBV28,-,TRBJ1-1,-,CASSSPGTGIYTEAFF,TGTGCCAGCAGTTCCCCAGGCACAGGGATTTACACTGAAGCTTTCTTT
TRBV6-5,TRBD2,TRBJ2-1,-,CASSYSLADNEQFF,TGTGCCAGCAGTTACTCCCTAGCGGACAATGAGCAGTTCTTC
TRBV18,TRBD2,TRBJ2-1,-,CASSPGASGGYEQFF,TGTGCCAGCTCACCAGGGGCTAGCGGGGGATATGAGCAGTTCTTC
TRBV7-6,TRBD1,TRBJ1-1,-,CASRSSGGMNTEAFF,TGTGCCAGCAGGAGTTCAGGGGGAATGAACACTGAAGCTTTCTTT
TRBV9,TRBD2,TRBJ2-7,-,CASSTTSGASYEQYF,TGTGCCAGCAGCACGACTAGCGGGGCATCCTACGAGCAGTACTTC
TRBV7-9,TRBD2,TRBJ2-3,-,CASSSLEREGWTDTQYF,TGTGCCAGCAGCTCTCTCGAGCGGGAGGGCTGGACAGATACGCAGTATTTT
TRBV6-1,-,TRBJ2-7,-,CASSGVSRTGPYEQYF,TGTGCCAGCAGTGGGGTCTCTCGAACAGGCCCCTACGAGCAGTACTTC
TRBV5-1,TRBD2,TRBJ2-7,-,CASSLNQRDSYEQYF,TGCGCCAGCAGCTTGAATCAGCGGGACTCCTACGAGCAGTACTTC
TRBV7-2,-,TRBJ2-7,-,CASSLVEAAGLSYEQYF,TGTGCCAGCAGCTTAGTAGAGGCGGCAGGACTCTCCTACGAGCAGTACTTC
TRBV27,-,TRBJ2-3,-,CASSLGGRPTDTQYF,TGTGCCAGCAGTCTGGGAGGCAGACCCACAGATACGCAGTATTTT
TRBV30,TRBD1,TRBJ1-5,-,CAWSEGQGNQPQHF,TGTGCCTGGAGTGAAGGACAGGGGAATCAGCCCCAGCATTTT
TRBV5-8,-,TRBJ2-3,-,CASSLRRADTQYF,TGTGCCAGCAGCTTGAGGCGGGCAGATACGCAGTATTTT
TRBV5-6,TRBD1,TRBJ1-1,few,CASSVTGSNTEAFF,TGTGCCAGCAGCGTGACAGGGTCGAACACTGAAGCTTTCTTT
TRBV10-3,TRBD2,TRBJ2-3,-,CAISAATSGPSTDTQYF,TGTGCCATCAGTGCGGCGACTAGCGGCCCTAGCACAGATACGCAGTATTTT
TRBV5-6,TRBD1,TRBJ1-4,-,CASSLDRDRANEKLFF,TGTGCCAGCAGCTTGGACCGGGACAGAGCTAATGAAAAACTGTTTTTT
TRBV6-5,-,TRBJ2-5,-,CASSHRGIPETQYF,TGTGCCAGCAGCCATCGGGGGATCCCAGAGACCCAGTACTTC
TRBV6-1,TRBD1,TRBJ2-5,once,CASSEAPGGTQYF,TGTGCCAGCAGTGAAGCGCCAGGGGGGACCCAGTACTTC
TRBV10-3,TRBD1,TRBJ1-3,few,CAISQDRGTGNTIYF,TGTGCCATCAGCCAGGACAGGGGGACTGGAAACACCATATATTTT
TRBV4-1,TRBD1,TRBJ1-1,-,CASSQGQGVLLNTEAFF,TGCGCCAGCAGCCAAGGACAGGGGGTTCTCTTGAACACTGAAGCTTTCTTT
TRBV15,-,TRBJ1-1,once,CATSRDQGLGTEAFF,TGTGCCACCAGCAGAGACCAGGGCCTGGGCACTGAAGCTTTCTTT
TRBV28,TRBD2,TRBJ2-2,once,CASSLFVSGGGKTNTGELFF,TGTGCCAGCAGTTTGTTCGTTAGCGGGGGGGGCAAAACGAACACCGGGGAGCTGTTTTTT
TRBV7-9,TRBD1,TRBJ2-2,-,CASSLTGQLLTGELFF,TGTGCCAGCAGCTTGACGGGACAGTTACTTACCGGGGAGCTGTTTTTT
TRBV5-1,-,TRBJ2-7,-,CASSQVGGTYEQYF,TGCGCCAGCAGCCAGGTGGGGGGTACCTACGAGCAGTACTTC
TRBV6-5,TRBD2,TRBJ2-7,-,CASRSLADSSYEQYF,TGTGCCAGCAGATCCCTAGCGGATAGCTCCTACGAGCAGTACTTC